This T cell receptor (beta chain) derives from a study of T cells after yellow fever vaccination. General study points: Contamination by abundant bulk-population clonotypes could be present in FACS-sorted repertoires. Once the booster was given, most primary-vaccination clones reappeared, at more than 95% for CD4 and 88% for CD8.

For this clonotype: What it binds is unknown.

MiXCR, run by TCRdb on the 5' RACE reads, gives a single entry per CDR3 protein. The sample carries over 300,000 distinct CDR3 sequences, approximately 3.9% recorded once. Trimming removed 7 bases from V and 0 bases from J, with 16 bases in between. The germline CDR1 and CDR2 sequences are SGHRS and YFSETQ. This CDR3 has 16 amino acids. The rearrangement uses TRBV5-1 and TRBJ2-2; D is perhaps TRBD1 (6 bases). This specimen consisted of PBMCs, obtained on the day of the yellow fever booster vaccination. This receptor was obtained from a man aged 18 to 29 who received the YFV17D yellow fever vaccine. CDR3 sequence reads: CASRLTGTPNTGELFF. The CDR3 DNA is TGCGCCAGCCGCCTTACCGGGACACCGAACACCGGGGAGCTGTTTTTT.